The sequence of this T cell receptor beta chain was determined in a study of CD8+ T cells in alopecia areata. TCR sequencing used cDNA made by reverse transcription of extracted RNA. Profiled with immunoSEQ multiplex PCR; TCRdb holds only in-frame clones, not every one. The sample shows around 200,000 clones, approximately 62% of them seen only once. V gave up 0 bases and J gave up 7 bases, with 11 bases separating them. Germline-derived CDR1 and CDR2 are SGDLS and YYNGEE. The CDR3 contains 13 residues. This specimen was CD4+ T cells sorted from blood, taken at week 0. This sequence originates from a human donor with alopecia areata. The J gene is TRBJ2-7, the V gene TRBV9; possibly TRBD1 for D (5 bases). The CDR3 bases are TGTGCCAGCAGCGTAGACCCCAAGGGGGAGCAGTACTTC. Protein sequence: CASSVDPKGEQYF.